A single sample gave rise to the 2 T cell receptor beta chains below, sequenced in a study of T cell responses to AZD1222 COVID-19 vaccine. The repertoire was sequenced with immunoSEQ multiplex PCR; TCRdb's copy has only in-frame clones and lacks some. The sample has roughly 150,000 clones, 90% to 95% seen once. Source: peripheral blood, taken 28 days after the second AZD1222 dose. These receptors all stem from an adult who received the AZD1222 COVID-19 vaccine.

This clone was recorded many times. V is TRBV23-1 and J is TRBJ2-5; maybe TRBD1 (6 bases). Being an ORF, TRBV23-1 has a function that is uncertain. This CDR3 comprises 13 residues. V lost 2 bases and J 3 bases, leaving 7 bases between the germline ends. The CDR3 bases are TGCGCCAGCAGTCAACAGGGGAAAGAGACCCAGTACTTC. It yields the protein CASSQQGKETQYF.

V and J are TRBV5-6 and TRBJ1-1, with D possibly matching TRBD1 (5 bases). Germline-derived CDR1 and CDR2 are SGHDT and YYEEEE. The ends were cut back, 3 bases at V and 6 bases at J, with 12 bases in the middle. CDR3 size: 13 residues. The chain's CDR3 is CASSSGWGAEAFF. The CDR3, as DNA: TGTGCCAGCAGCTCGGGCTGGGGGGCTGAAGCTTTCTTT. Full variable domain (remainder filled in from reference TRBV5-6 and TRBJ1-1): DAGVTQSPTHLIKTRGQQVTLRCSPKSGHDTVSWYQQALGQGPQFIFQYYEEEERQRGNFPDRFSGHQFPNYSSELNVNALLLGDSALYLCASSSGWGAEAFFGQGTRLTVV.